This TCR beta chain appears in the sequencing data of a study of T cells after yellow fever vaccination. Study-wide background: Researchers used SMART-Seq v4 Ultra Low Input to prepare fractions that had low cell numbers. General study findings and limits: Among primary-vaccination clones, most reappeared after the booster, at almost 98% for CD4 and approximately 90% for CD8. Contaminants from the bulk population, in the form of abundant clonotypes, could be found in FACS-sorted repertoires. It was a small share of clonotypes that appeared in both CD4 and CD8 compartments.

TCRdb reprocessed the 5' RACE reads with MiXCR, giving one entry per CDR3 protein. The repertoire consists of around 260,000 distinct CDR3 sequences, with roughly 5.6% occurring once and the leading ten covering around 3.3%. Note on this clonotype: No antigen is known for it.

This CDR3 is 14 amino acids long. Trimming removed 6 bases from V and 1 base from J; junction bases left unmatched: 5. Germline values: CDR1 DFQATT, CDR2 SNEGSKA (reference sequence). V and J are TRBV20-1 and TRBJ2-3; 9 bases fit TRBD1. This material consisted of CD4+ T cells sorted from PBMCs, taken on the day of the yellow fever booster vaccination. This clonotype originated in a man between 18 and 29 years old who received the YFV17D yellow fever vaccine. DNA of the CDR3: TGCAGTGCAAGACAGGGGGGAGGCACAGATACGCAGTATTTT. It specifies CSARQGGGTDTQYF.